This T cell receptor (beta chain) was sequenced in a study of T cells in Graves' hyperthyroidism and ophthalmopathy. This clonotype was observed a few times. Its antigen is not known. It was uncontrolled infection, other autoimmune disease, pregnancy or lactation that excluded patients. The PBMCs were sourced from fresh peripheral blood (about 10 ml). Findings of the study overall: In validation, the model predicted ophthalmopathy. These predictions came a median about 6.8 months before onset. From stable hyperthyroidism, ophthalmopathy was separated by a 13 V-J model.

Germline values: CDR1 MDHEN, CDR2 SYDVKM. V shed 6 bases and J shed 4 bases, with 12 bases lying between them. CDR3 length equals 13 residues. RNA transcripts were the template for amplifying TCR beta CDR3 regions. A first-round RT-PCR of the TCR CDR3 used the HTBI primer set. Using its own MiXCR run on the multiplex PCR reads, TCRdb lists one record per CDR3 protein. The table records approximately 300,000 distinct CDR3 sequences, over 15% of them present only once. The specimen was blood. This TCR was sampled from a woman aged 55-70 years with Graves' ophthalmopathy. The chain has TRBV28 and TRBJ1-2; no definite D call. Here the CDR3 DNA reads TGTGCCAGCAGCCTACCTCCCTTCTATGGCTACACCTTC. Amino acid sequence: CASSLPPFYGYTF.